This T cell receptor (beta chain) was identified during a study of T-cell reconstitution after alpha-beta-depleted transplantation in children. The TCRbeta library incorporated unique molecular identifiers. TCRdb recomputed calls from the PCR reads with MiXCR, one row per CDR3 protein. The sample records roughly 300,000 distinct CDR3 sequences, 9.5% to 10% being singletons. The sample holds many counts of this clonotype. With 1 base clipped from V and 1 base from J, the junction kept 1 base outside the gene matches. The CDR3 runs 15 residues. Germline values: CDR1 MDHEN, CDR2 SYDVKM. The sample was PBMCs from the stem cell graft donor, taken from the stem cell graft. V gene TRBV28 combines with J gene TRBJ1-1; 9 bases agree with TRBD1. This TCR derives from a human donor who donated a stem cell graft to a child with SCID. CDR3 sequence (DNA): TGTGCCAGCAGTTTATTGACAGGGGGGAACACTGAAGCTTTCTTT. Protein product: CASSLLTGGNTEAFF.